This TCR beta chain was obtained from a study of vaccination and CD4 T cells after COVID-19. Study overall: Control cultures were supplied with a CEFX pool, an HIV-1 Nef pool, or no peptide at all.

Notes on the study in general: There was no significant change from around 20 to 38 median reactive clonotypes.

Worth noting for this clonotype: No antigen is known for it.

Sequencing of cultured CD4+ T cell DNA used the Oncomine TCR Beta short-read assay. TCRdb analysed the PCR reads with MiXCR anew, one entry per CDR3 protein. The table shows tens of thousands of distinct CDR3 sequences, with 30% to 35% occurring only once. Time point indicated: late sampling 161 to 241 days after vaccination in three convalescent patients. Specified treatment: roughly 10-day PBMC culture with coronavirus spike peptide pools or control peptides (ViraFEST assay). PCR positivity dates ran from March to December 2020, preceding US Alpha, Beta and Delta variants. Peptide pools at 8.5 to 10 ug/ml stimulated approximately 2 million PBMCs per well with about 10 IU/ml IL-2. The CDR3 spans 11 residues. Germline CDR1 is SNHLY and CDR2 is FYNNEI. V lost 6 bases, J lost 8 bases, and 10 bases lay in between.

The chain employs TRBV2 and TRBJ2-5; D call uncertain. Here the sequenced sample was CD4+ T cells from blood, cultured in vitro, taken about 7 months after SARS-CoV-2 vaccination. The TCR comes from a human donor who had recovered from COVID-19. CDR3 bases: TGTGCCAGCAGCCCCCAACAAACCCAGTACTTC. This sequence encodes CASSPQQTQYF. Looking up the rest from reference TRBV2 and TRBJ2-5 gives the full variable domain: EPEVTQTPSHQVTQMGQEVILRCVPISNHLYFYWYRQILGQKVEFLVSFYNNEISEKSEIFDDQFSVERPDGSNFTLKIRSTKLEDSAMYFCASSPQQTQYFGPGTRLLVL.